This TCR beta chain was sequenced during a study of CD8 T cells in ankylosing spondylitis (TCRdb year 2017). With respect to the entire study: The study set out to find disease-linked TCR variants by profiling T cell receptor beta repertoires in ankylosing spondylitis patients and healthy donors. Peripheral blood was sampled, and synovial fluid was also collected from ankylosing spondylitis patients. The whole study cohort included 108 healthy donors and 25 or so ankylosing spondylitis patients.

The sample was run on an Illumina HiSeq 2500. Quantitative 5'-RACE with molecular barcodes was used to prepare TCR beta libraries. Per the original workflow: A new computational method, built on a probabilistic model of VDJ rearrangement, was used to identify disease-linked TCR variants. TCRdb's own reprocessing of the public reads used fastp at Q25 and MiXCR and kept productive beta chains. Entries that share a CDR3 protein sequence are merged under the most common genes and DNA. TCRdb, rather than the study authors, made the V and J calls. This sample holds approximately 220,000 distinct CDR3 sequences; 10% to 13% were observed only once. The ten largest clones represent less than 25% of the sample. The full study reports these points: According to the report, matched synovial fluid samples from ankylosing spondylitis patients were significantly enriched for the disease-linked clones. Blood from ankylosing spondylitis patients appeared to be characterized by a TCR beta motif made up of under ten highly homologous amino acid variants. Some motif variants had previously been reported in the synovial fluid and blood of reactive arthritis patients, which suggests shared mechanisms of disease initiation. The disease-linked clones showed a CD8+ phenotype and occurred at relatively low frequencies in peripheral blood.

This clonotype was found many times. Its antigen is still unknown. Nothing much larger sits one base from this clone, and base qualities are not available. The receptor was derived from a male donor with ankylosing spondylitis or in good health (not recorded which). Specimen: blood, either unsorted or a sorted T cell fraction (not recorded which).

The sequence in DNA is TGCAGCCGGGCGGGCACCACAACTAATGAAAAACTGTTTTTT. It translates as CSRAGTTTNEKLFF. In this chain, TRBV29-1 is recombined with TRBJ1-4; no D gene is confidently identified. The CDR3 sequence holds 14 residues, the cysteine and phenylalanine included. Just CDR3 DNA is preserved here, 42 bases in frame from base 1. The V and J ends are trimmed by 8 bases and 0 bases, leaving 13 bases between them. Looking up the germline V gene yields CDR1 SQVTM and CDR2 ANQGSEA.